The rows below give T cell receptor beta chains drawn from one sample of a study of shared clonotypes between healthy human individuals. The repertoire was sequenced with immunoSEQ multiplex PCR; TCRdb's copy has only in-frame clones and lacks some. The data contain approximately 940,000 clones, 70% to 85% of them singletons. Material: memory CD4+ T cells sorted from blood. Source of these receptors: a man between 18 and 29 years old in good health. CDR3s include the opening cysteine and the closing phenylalanine or tryptophan. D genes are given only for firm matches. Rows give clone size only sometimes, using once, few, many, or a class for an expanded clone.

TRBJ1-1	NA	TRBV7-9	NA	15	CASSLDTKMNTEAFF	TGTGCCAGCAGCTTAGATACTAAAATGAACACTGAAGCTTTCTTT
TRBJ2-4	NA	TRBV6-1	NA	14	CASSERGAANIQYF	TGTGCCAGCAGTGAGAGGGGGGCGGCGAACATTCAGTACTTC
TRBJ2-7	NA	TRBV5-1	TRBD2	16	CASSPVPSGGTYEQYF	TGCGCCAGCAGCCCCGTCCCTAGCGGGGGGACCTACGAGCAGTACTTC
TRBJ1-1	NA	TRBV5-1	NA	15	CASSYETGRSTEAFF	TGCGCCAGCAGCTATGAAACAGGGAGGTCCACTGAAGCTTTCTTT
TRBJ1-3	NA	TRBV11-3	NA	13	CASSNRDLDTIYF	TGTGCCAGCAGCAACCGGGACTTAGACACCATATATTTT
TRBJ2-1	few	TRBV2	NA	12	CASSIVYGEQFF	TGTGCCAGCAGTATCGTATACGGTGAGCAGTTCTTC
TRBJ2-1	NA	TRBV7-2	TRBD1	16	CASSVLGQGGTNEQFF	TGTGCCAGCAGCGTACTGGGACAGGGGGGTACTAATGAGCAGTTCTTC
TRBJ2-7	NA	TRBV10-3	NA	14	CAISDPRHLYEQYF	TGTGCCATCAGTGACCCTAGACACCTCTACGAGCAGTACTTC
TRBJ2-1	few	TRBV2	NA	14	CASSGTSSYNEQFF	TGTGCCAGCAGTGGGACCAGCTCCTACAATGAGCAGTTCTTC
TRBJ2-7	NA	TRBV19	NA	15	CASSIQEGPTYEQYF	TGTGCCAGTAGTATACAGGAAGGTCCAACCTACGAGCAGTACTTC
TRBJ2-3	NA	TRBV11-2	NA	13	CASSSGLSDTQYF	TGTGCCAGCAGCTCGGGACTCTCAGATACGCAGTATTTT
TRBJ2-5	NA	TRBV29-1	NA	14	CSVVPSDRRKTQYF	TGCAGCGTTGTCCCTTCGGACAGACGGAAGACCCAGTACTTC
TRBJ1-2	NA	TRBV27	TRBD1	17	CASSRLPGQGSFYGYTF	TGTGCCAGCAGTAGGCTACCGGGACAGGGGTCTTTCTATGGCTACACCTTC
TRBJ1-1	NA	TRBV7-9	TRBD1	14	CASSSQGAHTEAFF	TGTGCCAGCAGCTCGCAGGGGGCGCACACTGAAGCTTTCTTT
TRBJ2-4	NA	TRBV5-1	NA	14	CASSLTGTKNIQYF	TGCGCCAGCAGCTTGACGGGAACCAAAAACATTCAGTACTTC
TRBJ1-2	NA	TRBV18	TRBD1	15	CASSGQGATNYGYTF	TGTGCCAGCTCGGGACAGGGGGCGACTAACTATGGCTACACCTTC
TRBJ2-5	NA	TRBV29-1	NA	12	CSVPLLGETQYF	TGCAGCGTTCCCCTCTTGGGAGAGACCCAGTACTTC
TRBJ1-1	NA	TRBV28	NA	15	CASSPITRTVLKAFF	TGTGCCAGCAGCCCTATCACTCGGACCGTTCTTAAAGCTTTCTTT
TRBJ2-7	once	TRBV11-2	NA	13	CASSWMGPYEQYF	TGTGCCAGCAGCTGGATGGGGCCCTACGAGCAGTACTTC
TRBJ2-2	NA	TRBV6-1	NA	14	CASSEQGFAGELFF	TGTGCCAGCAGTGAACAGGGGTTCGCCGGGGAGCTGTTTTTT
TRBJ2-5	few	TRBV6-1	TRBD1	18	CASSEPGQGRNLRKTQYF	TGTGCCAGCAGTGAACCGGGACAGGGGCGCAACTTGAGAAAGACCCAGTACTTC
TRBJ1-5	NA	TRBV30	NA	13	CAWSVDGYQPQHF	TGTGCCTGGAGTGTGGACGGATATCAGCCCCAGCATTTT
TRBJ2-1	NA	TRBV7-7	TRBD2	14	CASSLDTSGNEQFF	TGTGCTAGCAGCTTGGACACTAGCGGCAATGAGCAGTTCTTC
TRBJ2-5	few	TRBV2	TRBD1	14	CASSLQGYRETQYF	TGTGCCAGCAGTCTACAGGGGTACCGGGAGACCCAGTACTTC
TRBJ2-7	NA	TRBV5-4	NA	14	CASSLGQANYEQYF	TGTGCCAGCAGCTTGGGACAGGCCAACTACGAGCAGTACTTC
TRBJ2-7	NA	TRBV6-1	NA	14	CASSEQPSSYEQYF	TGTGCCAGCAGTGAACAGCCGAGCTCCTACGAGCAGTACTTC
TRBJ2-7	NA	TRBV6-1	NA	14	CASSDSGSYYEQYF	TGTGCCAGCAGTGATAGCGGCAGCTACTACGAGCAGTACTTC
TRBJ2-7	once	TRBV30	NA	11	CAWTGSHEQYF	TGTGCCTGGACAGGGTCCCACGAGCAGTACTTC
TRBJ2-7	NA	TRBV7-2	TRBD2	13	CASSFGTSGEGYF	TGTGCCAGCAGCTTCGGGACTAGCGGGGAGGGTTACTTC
TRBJ1-3	NA	TRBV9	NA	15	CASSVGEGLFYSIYF	TGTGCCAGCAGCGTAGGGGAAGGGCTTTTTTACTCCATATATTTT
TRBJ1-2	NA	TRBV7-9	NA	14	CASRRKGTLRGYTF	TGTGCCAGCAGAAGAAAAGGGACCCTTCGGGGCTACACCTTC
TRBJ2-1	NA	TRBV28	TRBD2	15	CASRAGGDAYNEQFF	TGTGCCAGCAGGGCGGGGGGAGATGCCTACAATGAGCAGTTCTTC
TRBJ1-5	NA	TRBV2	NA	14	CASRQAQSNQPQHF	TGTGCCAGCAGACAGGCCCAAAGCAATCAGCCCCAGCATTTT
TRBJ1-1	NA	TRBV18	NA	13	CASSPKQGTEAFF	TGTGCCAGCTCACCAAAACAGGGCACTGAAGCTTTCTTT
TRBJ1-5	NA	TRBV2	TRBD1	13	CASMGQLNQPQHF	TGTGCCAGCATGGGACAGTTAAATCAGCCCCAGCATTTT
TRBJ1-1	NA	TRBV10-1	NA	13	CASSSDWNTEAFF	TGCGCCAGCAGTAGCGACTGGAACACTGAAGCTTTCTTT
TRBJ2-7	once	TRBV5-4	TRBD1	15	CASSETGTGNYEQYF	TGTGCCAGCAGCGAAACCGGGACAGGGAACTACGAGCAGTACTTC
TRBJ1-2	once	TRBV18	TRBD1	13	CASSPDRDYGYTF	TGTGCCAGCTCACCAGACAGGGACTATGGCTACACCTTC
TRBJ1-4	NA	TRBV5-1	NA	16	CASRPDRYSTNEKLFF	TGCGCCAGCAGACCGGACAGATACTCAACTAATGAAAAACTGTTTTTT
TRBJ1-1	once	TRBV15	NA	17	CATSRDGSGRTNTEAFF	TGTGCCACCAGCAGAGATGGGTCCGGCAGAACTAACACTGAAGCTTTCTTT
TRBJ1-2	once	TRBV6-5	TRBD1	14	CASSYSTGSDGYTF	TGTGCCAGCAGTTACTCGACAGGGTCGGATGGCTACACCTTC
TRBJ2-7	few	TRBV4-1	NA	12	CASSQGWGEQYF	TGCGCCAGCAGCCAAGGTTGGGGAGAGCAGTACTTC
TRBJ2-3	NA	TRBV30	NA	16	CAWTPPGGPFVDTQYF	TGTGCCTGGACCCCCCCAGGGGGGCCTTTCGTAGATACGCAGTATTTT
TRBJ2-7	NA	TRBV7-9	TRBD2	15	CASSLSGLGISEQYF	TGTGCCAGCAGCTTAAGTGGACTAGGTATTTCCGAGCAGTACTTC
TRBJ2-2	NA	TRBV4-1	NA	17	CASSHTPGLLNTGELFF	TGCGCCAGCAGCCATACACCGGGACTCCTAAACACCGGGGAGCTGTTTTTT
TRBJ2-1	NA	TRBV9	TRBD2	14	CASSTSGGYNEQFF	TGTGCCAGCAGCACTAGCGGGGGATACAATGAGCAGTTCTTC
TRBJ1-3	NA	TRBV5-6	NA	16	CASSLRGTSSGNTIYF	TGTGCCAGCAGCTTGCGGGGGACAAGCTCTGGAAACACCATATATTTT
TRBJ2-1	NA	TRBV5-6	NA	14	CASSLASPSSEQFF	TGTGCCAGCAGCTTGGCCTCCCCATCCAGTGAGCAGTTCTTC
TRBJ2-7	NA	TRBV2	TRBD1	13	CASKGQGAYEQYF	TGTGCCAGCAAGGGACAGGGGGCGTACGAGCAGTACTTC
TRBJ2-5	once	TRBV28	TRBD2	15	CASSPAGGGQETQYF	TGTGCCAGCAGCCCCGCGGGAGGGGGACAAGAGACCCAGTACTTC
TRBJ2-2	once	TRBV7-2	NA	15	CASSPPSGNTGELFF	TGTGCCAGCAGCCCTCCCAGCGGGAACACCGGGGAGCTGTTTTTT
TRBJ2-3	once	TRBV13	TRBD1	16	CASSLATGGGTDTQYF	TGTGCCAGCAGCTTAGCGACAGGGGGAGGCACAGATACGCAGTATTTT
TRBJ1-6	NA	TRBV30	NA	14	CAWSVFGRGSPLHF	TGTGCCTGGAGTGTCTTCGGGAGGGGGTCACCCCTCCACTTT
TRBJ1-2	NA	TRBV12-5	TRBD1	14	CASGSGQGGYGYTF	TGTGCTAGTGGTTCAGGACAGGGTGGCTATGGCTACACCTTC
TRBJ2-5	NA	TRBV5-1	NA	14	CASNNPGGQETQYF	TGCGCCAGCAATAACCCTGGGGGACAAGAGACCCAGTACTTC
TRBJ2-7	NA	TRBV5-1	TRBD1	15	CASSQGTGSGYEQYF	TGCGCCAGCAGCCAAGGGACAGGGTCGGGCTACGAGCAGTACTTC
TRBJ2-5	NA	TRBV30	NA	14	CAWSAAPGSKTQYF	TGTGCCTGGAGTGCGGCCCCGGGGTCAAAGACCCAGTACTTC